Listed here are 12 T cell receptor beta chains from one sample, sequenced in a study of glioma-infiltrating T cells after dendritic cell vaccination. Sequenced by immunoSEQ multiplex PCR; TCRdb stores in-frame clones only, minus some. The sample yields about 64,000 clones, around 86% seen once. This material consisted of blood, taken before dendritic cell vaccination. These receptors originate from a human donor with glioblastoma.

V and J are TRBV5-1 and TRBJ2-2; D ambiguous. The V and J ends lost 0 bases and 2 bases respectively, with 8 bases between them. The CDR3 sequence is 15 residues long. Germline assignment: CDR1 SGHRS and CDR2 YFSETQ. CDR3 loop: CASSLDRPNTGELFF. The CDR3 DNA sequence: TGCGCCAGCAGCTTGGACAGACCTAACACCGGGGAGCTGTTTTTT.

The J gene is TRBJ2-7, the V gene TRBV5-1; D perhaps matches TRBD1 (6 bases). Per germline, CDR1 SGHRS and CDR2 YFSETQ. Between the trimmed V and J ends, which lost 3 bases and 5 bases, there was a span of 18 bases. This CDR3 is built from 15 residues. This chain's CDR3 is CASSSGTGPPDEQYF. DNA of the CDR3: TGCGCCAGCAGCTCGGGAACAGGGCCCCCTGACGAGCAGTACTTC.

This clone was seen at least ten times. DNA for the CDR3: TGTGCCAGTAGTATGGTTGCCGGCGGCACCCTCTATGGCTACACCTTC. It yields the protein CASSMVAGGTLYGYTF. The J gene is TRBJ1-2, the V gene TRBV19; D is ambiguous. The germline V and J ends were trimmed by 3 bases and 4 bases, with 18 bases remaining between them. In germline, CDR1 is LNHDA, CDR2 SQIVND (reference sequence). The CDR3 totals 16 residues.

The CDR3 nucleotides read TGTGCCAGCAGTGCAGGGGGAGCTGGACCCCAAGAGACCCAGTACTTC. This sequence encodes CASSAGGAGPQETQYF. The V gene is TRBV2, the J gene TRBJ2-5; 7 bases align to TRBD1. Germline loops: CDR1 SNHLY, CDR2 FYNNEI. CDR3 size: 16 residues. The V and J ends lost 4 bases and 1 base, in that order; junction bases with no gene match: 9.

In this sample, this clone turned up once. The chain recombines TRBV6-6 with TRBJ2-5; no definite D call. Deletions cut 2 bases from V and 4 bases from J, with 8 bases between. The germline V gene encodes CDR1 MNHNY and CDR2 SVGAGI (reference sequence). The CDR3 covers 13 residues. As DNA, the CDR3 is TGTGCCAGCAGTTACCCCAGAATAGAGACCCAGTACTTC. Its protein product is CASSYPRIETQYF.

The chain has TRBV7-6 and TRBJ1-1; no clear D gene. CDR3 size: 14 residues. V dropped 5 bases and J dropped 0 bases, with 10 bases sitting between them. Germline lookup yields CDR1 SGHVS and CDR2 FNYEAQ. The CDR3: CASSPGNMNTEAFF. For the CDR3, the DNA is TGTGCCAGCAGCCCGGGAAACATGAACACTGAAGCTTTCTTT. The full variable domain, completed using reference TRBV7-6 and TRBJ1-1, is GAGVSQSPRYKVTKRGQDVALRCDPISGHVSLYWYRQALGQGPEFLTYFNYEAQQDKSGLPNDRFSAERPEGSISTLTIQRTEQRDSAMYRCASSPGNMNTEAFFGQGTRLTVV.

The gene calls are TRBV6-5 and TRBJ2-3; TRBD2 matches at 11 bases. After removal of 6 bases from V and 3 bases from J, the junction contained 2 bases not matched to a gene. CDR1 and CDR2 (germline): MNHEY, SVGAGI. The CDR3 extends over 14 amino acids. CDR3 in DNA: TGTGCCAGCAGGGGGACTAGCGGTACAGATACGCAGTATTTT. Translating it yields CASRGTSGTDTQYF.

The V gene is TRBV7-2, the J gene TRBJ1-2; D remains ambiguous. V was clipped by 1 base and J by 4 bases, with 7 bases between them. Germline V gives CDR1 SGHTA, CDR2 FQGNSA. This CDR3 comprises 13 residues. The CDR3: CASSLVSPYGYTF. CDR3 DNA: TGTGCCAGCAGCTTAGTCTCCCCCTATGGCTACACCTTC.

The chain recombines TRBV2 with TRBJ2-7; 10 bases are shared with TRBD1. J was trimmed by 5 bases and V by 4 bases; bases with no gene match: 2. This CDR3 has 13 amino acids. CDR1 and CDR2 from the germline V gene are SNHLY and FYNNEI. The CDR3 region has the DNA TGTGCCAGCAGTGGGGACAGGGGTCACGAGCAGTACTTC. It specifies CASSGDRGHEQYF. The full variable domain, completed using reference TRBV2 and TRBJ2-7, is EPEVTQTPSHQVTQMGQEVILRCVPISNHLYFYWYRQILGQKVEFLVSFYNNEISEKSEIFDDQFSVERPDGSNFTLKIRSTKLEDSAMYFCASSGDRGHEQYFGPGTRLTVT.

The genes are TRBV25-1 and TRBJ1-5; D is uncertain. CDR1 is MGHDK and CDR2 is SYGVNS in the germline V gene. The CDR3 spans 15 residues. V lost 2 bases to trimming and J lost 5 bases, with 13 bases between them. CDR3 region: CASSEIAGVDQPQHF. The CDR3, as DNA: TGTGCCAGCAGTGAAATAGCCGGGGTTGATCAGCCCCAGCATTTT. The entire variable domain, with the rest obtained from reference TRBV25-1 and TRBJ1-5, is as follows: EADIYQTPRYLVIGTGKKITLECSQTMGHDKMYWYQQDPGMELHLIHYSYGVNSTEKGDLSSESTVSRIRTEHFPLTLESARPSHTSQYLCASSEIAGVDQPQHFGDGTRLSIL.

The chain uses TRBV27 and TRBJ1-5; D may be TRBD1 (5 bases). CDR1 and CDR2 from the germline V gene are MNHEY and SMNVEV (reference sequence). V gave up 7 bases and J gave up 9 bases, with 19 bases separating them. The CDR3 length is 14 residues. The DNA of the CDR3 is TGTGCCAGCACCCGGGGGACGGACATACGGCCCCAGCATTTT. Its translation: CASTRGTDIRPQHF.

The rearrangement uses TRBV30 and TRBJ2-3; 7 bases are a match to TRBD2. The V gene's germline CDR1 is GTSNPN and CDR2 SVGIG (reference sequence). The trim removed 0 bases at V and 6 bases at J, leaving 3 bases unmatched. The CDR3 totals 13 residues. CDR3 in DNA: TGTGCCTGGAGTGTGGGACTAAGGGATACGCAGTATTTT. Encoded protein: CAWSVGLRDTQYF.